Presented here are 28 T cell receptor beta chains from one specimen sequenced in a study of shared clonotypes between healthy human individuals. Using immunoSEQ multiplex PCR, the repertoire was profiled, and TCRdb retains in-frame clones only, with some absent. Of 1 million to 1.3 million clones listed, around 78% were seen once; the top ten hold roughly 0.55%. Material: memory CD4+ T cells from PBMCs. The subset is: CD45RA-negative fraction. The receptor set was obtained from a man between 18 and 35 years old in good health. Some clones in this sample may be carry-over from other donors' samples.

This clone was observed a few times. This rearrangement joins TRBV10-1 to TRBJ2-1; possible D gene TRBD1, 6 bases. This CDR3 is 13 amino acids long. Germline CDR1 and CDR2: WNHNN and SYGVQD (reference sequence). The V end was cut by 4 bases, the J end by 7 bases, with 11 bases between. This chain's CDR3 is CASSAPGENEQFF. CDR3 nucleotide sequence: TGCGCCAGCAGTGCTCCAGGGGAGAATGAGCAGTTCTTC.

The chain has TRBV9 and TRBJ2-7; no clear D. The germline V gene encodes CDR1 SGDLS and CDR2 YYNGEE. V was cut by 0 bases and J by 1 base, with 11 bases left in between. CDR3 size: 15 residues. CDR3 sequence: CASSVGPTESYEQYF. Written as DNA, the CDR3 is TGTGCCAGCAGCGTAGGTCCCACCGAGTCCTACGAGCAGTACTTC.

The chain has TRBV5-1 and TRBJ2-1; TRBD2 matches 10 bases. The CDR3 spans 15 residues. Unmatched junction bases numbered 5, after V lost 3 bases and J lost 5 bases. Germline assignment: CDR1 SGHRS and CDR2 YFSETQ. CDR3 sequence: CASSSRTSGDNEQFF. The CDR3 coding sequence is TGCGCCAGCAGCTCTAGGACTAGCGGAGACAATGAGCAGTTCTTC.

The V call is TRBV15, the J call TRBJ2-7; tentatively, D is TRBD1 or TRBD2 (6 bases each). The V end lost 2 bases, the J end lost 7 bases, and 18 bases lay between the germline ends. The CDR3 consists of 15 residues. CDR1 and CDR2 (germline): LNHNV, YYDKDF (reference sequence). Written as DNA, the CDR3 is TGTGCCACCAGCAGATCGGGACGAGGGGGGCGGGAGCAGTACTTC. The encoded protein is CATSRSGRGGREQYF.

This clone was seen a single time. This sequence may be a read error, since a much larger clone differs from it by one base. Distinct nucleotide sequences in the sample also encode this CDR3. The rearrangement joins TRBV7-9 to TRBJ1-1; TRBD1 aligns across 7 bases. Unmatched junction bases numbered 16, after V lost 6 bases and J lost 3 bases. The CDR3 loop spans 17 amino acids. Germline assignment: CDR1 SEHNR and CDR2 FQNEAQ (reference sequence). The CDR3 DNA sequence: TGTGCCAGCAGACCAACTCCACATAGGGGGCTGGACACTGAAGCTTTCTTT. Protein: CASRPTPHRGLDTEAFF.

The rearrangement uses TRBV19 and TRBJ2-7; D may be TRBD1 (5 bases). The V gene's germline CDR1 is LNHDA and CDR2 SQIVND (reference sequence). CDR3 size: 14 residues. Trimming removed 7 bases from V and 4 bases from J, with 17 bases in between. CDR3 nucleotide sequence: TGTGCCAGTACGGCGCCAGGGCGACCTTACGAGCAGTACTTC. It encodes CASTAPGRPYEQYF.

The V gene is TRBV5-1, the J gene TRBJ2-1; 13 bases fit TRBD2. The CDR3 totals 17 residues. Trimming took 1 base from V and 9 from J; bases not matched to a gene: 10. The germline gives CDR1 SGHRS, CDR2 YFSETQ. CDR3 region: CASSLSGLAGDSGEQFF. CDR3 sequence (DNA): TGCGCCAGCAGCTTGTCAGGACTAGCGGGAGATAGTGGTGAGCAGTTCTTC.

Comment on this clone: Just one base apart from a much larger clone, this may be a read error. This chain uses TRBV10-3 with TRBJ1-1; D gene ambiguous. Germline V CDR1 and CDR2: ENHRY, SYGVKD. Trimming took off 0 bases at V and 7 bases at J, with 6 bases between the two ends. The length of the CDR3 is 12 residues. The CDR3 bases are TGTGCCATCAGTGAGTCGGGGAGTGAAGCTTTCTTT. It yields the protein CAISESGSEAFF.

This sequence joins TRBV28 and TRBJ1-2; the D gene is possibly TRBD1 (5 bases). Trimming took off 6 bases at V and 0 bases at J, with 11 bases between the two ends. The CDR3 runs 14 residues. The germline V gene encodes CDR1 MDHEN and CDR2 SYDVKM. CDR3 sequence reads: CASSRGTSNYGYTF. CDR3 bases: TGTGCCAGCAGCCGCGGGACCTCTAACTATGGCTACACCTTC.

The chain is built from TRBV5-1 and TRBJ2-2, with 10 bases aligning to TRBD1. The CDR3 covers 17 residues. Germline V CDR1 and CDR2: SGHRS, YFSETQ. The trim removed 5 bases at V and 4 bases at J, leaving 11 bases unmatched. CDR3 coding DNA: TGCGCCAGCAGATCTCGTTGGGGACAGGGGTCCACCGGGGAGCTGTTTTTT. Residues: CASRSRWGQGSTGELFF.

The rearrangement uses TRBV28 and TRBJ2-2; 8 bases are a match to TRBD1. In germline, CDR1 is MDHEN, CDR2 SYDVKM. Germline trimming cut 3 bases from V and 5 bases from J; bases unmatched to any gene: 11. The CDR3 covers 17 residues. This CDR3 is CASSLDRVGTSTGELFF. DNA of the CDR3: TGTGCCAGCAGTTTGGACAGGGTAGGGACGTCGACCGGGGAGCTGTTTTTT.

This clone was seen many times. V is TRBV20-1 and J is TRBJ2-7, with a possible D match to TRBD2 (5 bases). V lost 5 bases to trimming and J lost 4 bases, with 9 bases between them. From germline, CDR1 is DFQATT and CDR2 SNEGSKA (reference sequence). The CDR3 extends over 11 amino acids. Here the CDR3 DNA reads TGCAGTGCTTTCGGGAATTACGAGCAGTACTTC. Its translation is CSAFGNYEQYF.

The chain combines TRBV4-1 with TRBJ1-2; D is perhaps TRBD1 (5 bases). Looked up from germline, CDR1 is MGHRA and CDR2 is YSYEKL. The CDR3 runs 15 residues. With 3 bases removed from V and 0 bases from J, the gap between germline ends came to 11 bases. The CDR3 nucleotides read TGCGCCAGCAGCCATTCAGGGACCACTAACTATGGCTACACCTTC. The encoded protein is CASSHSGTTNYGYTF.

This sequence joins TRBV6-6 and TRBJ1-3; no clear D gene. Germline-derived CDR1 and CDR2 are MNHNY and SVGAGI (reference sequence). Trimming took 0 bases from V and 1 from J, leaving 7 bases between them. The CDR3 is 15 amino acids. CDR3 amino acids: CASSYSAGSGNTIYF. The CDR3 nucleotides are TGTGCCAGCAGTTACTCTGCGGGGTCTGGAAACACCATATATTTT.

The genes are TRBV7-9 and TRBJ2-3; 7 bases agree with TRBD1. CDR3 length: 15 amino acids. CDR1 and CDR2 (germline): SEHNR, FQNEAQ (reference sequence). V shed 5 bases and J 6 bases; nucleotides not matched to a gene: 11. The CDR3 here is CASSPGWDRTDTQYF. The CDR3 DNA follows: TGTGCCAGCAGCCCAGGGTGGGACAGAACGGATACGCAGTATTTT.

On this clone: This may come from a read error, since a much larger clone is one base off. This specimen includes other DNA sequences encoding the same CDR3. The chain couples TRBV28 to TRBJ1-5; D might be TRBD1 (6 bases). Germline-derived CDR1 and CDR2 are MDHEN and SYDVKM. CDR3 length equals 15 residues. The CDR3 coding sequence is TGTGCCAGCAGAAACGTACAGGGCCTGAATCAGCCCCAGCATTTC. Its protein product is CASRNVQGLNQPQHF.

This clone was counted a few times. The chain employs TRBV6-5 and TRBJ1-5; the match to TRBD1 covers 8 bases. Germline CDR1 MNHEY, CDR2 SVGAGI. This CDR3 contains 15 residues. Trimming at V came to 2 bases and at J to 6 bases, leaving 6 bases not matched to a gene. The CDR3 here is CASSYTTGGGQPQHF. The DNA for the CDR3 is TGTGCCAGCAGTTACACCACAGGGGGAGGTCAGCCCCAGCATTTT.

Note on this clone: Different DNA sequences within this sample yield the same CDR3. This rearrangement joins TRBV11-2 to TRBJ1-1; D may be TRBD1 (5 bases). From germline, CDR1 is SGHAT and CDR2 FQNNGV. CDR3 length equals 13 residues. Trimming cost V 4 bases and J 5 bases, with 11 bases left between them. Here the CDR3 reads CASSSPRGTEAFF. The CDR3 DNA sequence: TGTGCCAGCAGCTCCCCGAGGGGTACTGAAGCTTTCTTT.

This clone was picked up many times. The chain carries TRBV5-6 and TRBJ2-3; weak D call: TRBD1 (5 bases). Trimming left V 4 bases short and J 4 bases short, with 19 bases between. CDR3 length: 16 residues. In germline, CDR1 is SGHDT, CDR2 YYEEEE. As DNA, the CDR3 is TGTGCCAGCAGCCCGAAACCCCCTCGCAGGGCAGATACGCAGTATTTT. Translation gives CASSPKPPRRADTQYF.

The gene calls are TRBV2 and TRBJ1-2; TRBD1 matches 10 bases. The CDR3 spans 14 residues. Looked up from germline, CDR1 is SNHLY and CDR2 is FYNNEI. The V and J ends lost 6 bases and 1 base, in that order; junction bases with no gene match: 2. The CDR3 loop reads CASRTGGVNYGYTF. The CDR3 DNA sequence: TGTGCCAGCAGGACAGGGGGCGTTAACTATGGCTACACCTTC.

This clone turned up a few times. The chain carries TRBV5-1 and TRBJ2-2; no firm D call. CDR1 is SGHRS, CDR2 YFSETQ, per germline. With 5 bases removed from V and 3 bases from J, the gap between germline ends came to 11 bases. CDR3 length: 14 amino acids. The DNA for the CDR3 is TGCGCCAGCAGACCCAGTGTGGACACCGGGGAGCTGTTTTTT. Protein sequence: CASRPSVDTGELFF.

This chain connects TRBV6-5 to TRBJ2-1; D might be TRBD2 (6 bases). Looked up from germline, CDR1 is MNHEY and CDR2 is SVGAGI. V was shortened by 4 bases and J by 9 bases, with 19 bases between the two germline ends. The CDR3 contains 15 residues. The CDR3 region is CASSSVAVPLGEQFF. CDR3 sequence (DNA): TGTGCCAGCAGTTCCGTAGCGGTGCCCCTCGGTGAGCAGTTCTTC.

This sequence joins TRBV5-1 and TRBJ2-7, with TRBD2 matching over 13 bases. Per germline, CDR1 SGHRS and CDR2 YFSETQ. The CDR3 is 17 residues long. V was clipped by 4 bases and J by 0 bases; unmatched bases: 7. CDR3 nucleotide sequence: TGCGCCAGCAGCCCTAGGACTAGCGGGAGTAGCTCCTACGAGCAGTACTTC. This encodes CASSPRTSGSSSYEQYF.

The rearrangement uses TRBV18 and TRBJ2-3; 14 bases fit TRBD2. J gave up 9 bases and V 3 bases, and 11 bases lay outside the gene matches. CDR1 and CDR2 (germline): KGHSH, LQKENI. The length of the CDR3 is 17 residues. Written as DNA, the CDR3 is TGTGCCAGCTCACCCCTCAGGGGACTAGCGGGAGAGGGAACGCAGTATTTT. Protein: CASSPLRGLAGEGTQYF. The full variable domain, rest sourced from reference TRBV18 and TRBJ2-3, is NAGVMQNPRHLVRRRGQEARLRCSPMKGHSHVYWYRQLPEEGLKFMVYLQKENIIDESGMPKERFSAEFPKEGPSILRIQQVVRGDSAAYFCASSPLRGLAGEGTQYFGPGTRLTVL.

V gene TRBV7-2 combines with J gene TRBJ2-2; TRBD2 might be the D (7 bases). Germline CDR1 is SGHTA and CDR2 is FQGNSA. The V end was cut by 3 bases, the J end by 5 bases, with 13 bases between. This CDR3 is 15 amino acids long. The CDR3 here is CASSLRGRVTGELFF. CDR3 DNA: TGTGCCAGCAGCTTGCGGGGGCGCGTGACCGGGGAGCTGTTTTTT.

The gene calls are TRBV5-4 and TRBJ1-1; D is possibly TRBD1 (5 bases). CDR3 size: 18 residues. V was shortened by 2 bases and J by 1 base, with 21 bases between the two germline ends. Germline CDR1 SGHNT, CDR2 YYREEE (reference sequence). The CDR3 region is CASSFGGGTTGRNTEAFF. In DNA form, the CDR3 reads TGTGCCAGCAGCTTTGGGGGGGGGACCACGGGTCGGAACACTGAAGCTTTCTTT.

The V gene is TRBV10-3, the J gene TRBJ1-1; no definite D call. CDR1 is ENHRY and CDR2 is SYGVKD in the germline V gene. This CDR3 is 13 amino acids long. Trimming pared 6 bases from V and 0 bases from J, leaving 8 bases between. This chain's CDR3 is CAISPQVNTEAFF. The CDR3 region has the DNA TGTGCCATCAGCCCCCAGGTGAACACTGAAGCTTTCTTT.

About this clone itself: An end of the junction differs from the germline gene, which may be a read error. The rearrangement links TRBV30 to TRBJ1-1; D perhaps matches TRBD1 (6 bases). Germline V CDR1 and CDR2: GTSNPN, SVGIG (reference sequence). The CDR3 spans 15 residues. CDR3 protein: CAWSVPHRAYTEASF. The CDR3 nucleotides read TGTGCCTGGAGTGTACCCCACAGGGCCTACACTGAAGCTTCCTTC.